The T cell receptor (beta chain) under discussion was sequenced for a study of cytomegalovirus exposure and HLA in healthy donors. The study's findings and limits: In vitro testing confirmed three CMV-associated chains as specific for CMV antigens. A later analysis linked a missense DCLRE1C variant to TCR beta V- and J-gene trimming. The study listed roughly 160 cytomegalovirus-associated TCR beta chains.

The germline gives CDR1 SQVTM, CDR2 ANQGSEA. V lost 3 bases and J lost 6; bases outside the gene matches: 4. The CDR3 is made up of 13 amino acids. PCR involved 60 Vbeta and 13 Jbeta primers. Some clones are missing from TCRdb's copy, which holds only in-frame ones; the method was immunoSEQ multiplex PCR. The table lists roughly 110,000 clones, 60% to 85% of them singletons, with roughly an eighth in the top ten. Regarding this clone: What it recognizes is unknown.

Sequencing input: PBMCs. The TCR sequence derives from a middle-aged woman in good health and CMV-seropositive. The chain employs TRBV29-1 and TRBJ1-1, with 10 bases lining up with TRBD1. CDR3 DNA: TGCAGCGTTGATGCTGGACAGGGGGCTGAAGCTTTCTTT. Translating gives CSVDAGQGAEAFF.